The 3 T cell receptor beta chains listed next were all sequenced from one sample in a study of Graves' ophthalmopathy and Graves' hyperthyroidism. Amplified material comprised TCR beta CDR3 regions derived from RNA transcripts. HTBI primers were used in a first-round RT-PCR, which preceded a second-round multiplex PCR. TCRdb re-called the multiplex PCR reads through MiXCR, storing one row per CDR3 protein. The sample shows over 500,000 distinct CDR3 sequences, 22% of them seen only once. The sample taken for sequencing was peripheral blood. The source of these receptors is a woman aged 18 to 35 with stable Graves' hyperthyroidism. Some clones in this sample may be carry-over from other donors' samples.

The chain employs TRBV16 and TRBJ1-5; D gene uncertain. The CDR3 totals 15 residues. V shed 2 bases and J shed 3 bases, with 11 bases lying between them. Germline CDR1 KGHSY, CDR2 FQNENV. DNA of the CDR3: TGTGCCAGCAGCCAAGAGTGGACGGTCAATCAGCCCCAGCATTTT. Protein: CASSQEWTVNQPQHF.

This clonotype has at least ten counts. The chain uses TRBV19 and TRBJ1-5; D gene ambiguous. Germline V gene data show CDR1 as LNHDA and CDR2 as SQIVND (reference sequence). The CDR3 sequence is 13 residues long. With 0 bases removed from V and 6 bases from J, the gap between germline ends came to 6 bases. CDR3 region: CASSIDLGQPQHF. DNA for the CDR3: TGTGCCAGTAGTATAGATCTCGGTCAGCCCCAGCATTTT.

As for this clonotype: Sequence at one end of the junction differs from germline and may be a read error. The chain has TRBV19 and TRBJ1-1; 10 bases map to TRBD1. This CDR3 is built from 14 residues. Per germline, CDR1 LNHDA and CDR2 SQIVND (reference sequence). Here the CDR3 DNA reads TGTGCCAATAGTAGGACAGGGGGAAACACTGAAGCTTTCTTT. This encodes CANSRTGGNTEAFF.